The clone carrying this T cell receptor (beta chain) showed up just a few times. This sample is part of a study of blood T cell repertoires in COVID-19. Turning to the study itself: From T cells, B-cell-depleted T cells, or PBMCs came the material, which was cDNA or gDNA.

The germline V gene has CDR1 SGHVS and CDR2 FNYEAQ. The CDR3 has 15 residues. Trimming pared 5 bases from V and 6 bases from J, leaving 17 bases between. Some clones are missing from TCRdb's copy, which holds only in-frame ones; the method was immunoSEQ multiplex PCR. The sample has roughly 76,000 clones, roughly 90% seen once; the top ten hold approximately 13%. The TCR comes from a man between 65 and 79 years old with active or convalescent COVID-19. The gene calls are TRBV7-6 and TRBJ2-1; a weak D match, TRBD2 (5 bases). Sequences were obtained from peripheral blood. CDR3 residues: CASSQAGLLVNEQFF. In nucleotides, the CDR3 is TGTGCCAGCAGCCAGGCCGGACTCCTAGTCAATGAGCAGTTCTTC.